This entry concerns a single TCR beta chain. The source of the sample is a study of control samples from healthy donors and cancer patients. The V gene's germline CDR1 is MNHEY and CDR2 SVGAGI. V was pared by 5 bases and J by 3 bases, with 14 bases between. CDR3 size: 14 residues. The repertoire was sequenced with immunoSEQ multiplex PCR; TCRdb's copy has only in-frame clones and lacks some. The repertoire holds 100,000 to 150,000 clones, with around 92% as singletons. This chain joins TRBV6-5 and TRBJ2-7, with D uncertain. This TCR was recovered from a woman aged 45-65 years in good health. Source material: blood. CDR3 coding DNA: TGTGCCAGCAGTCTCTCCGGTGGAGTCTACGAGCAGTACTTC. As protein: CASSLSGGVYEQYF.